Presented here are 26 T cell receptor beta chains from one specimen sequenced in a study of human T cells and chemical hapten exposure. Noted time point: pre-sensitization, week 0. Specified treatment: therapeutic diphenylcyclopropenone sensitization with weekly scalp DPC. TCRdb analysed the RACE reads with MiXCR anew, one entry per CDR3 protein. The sample lists around 330,000 distinct CDR3 sequences, about 5.4% seen once, with over 6.5% in the top ten. This material consisted of whole blood, taken in connection with sensitization to the hapten diphenylcyclopropenone (DPC). These receptors came from a woman between 18 and 29 years old with alopecia areata. Some clones in this sample may be carry-over from other donors' samples.

In this sample, this clonotype turned up many times. The genes are TRBV7-9 and TRBJ1-2, with 7 nucleotides matching TRBD1. With V trimmed by 5 bases and J by 5 bases, 8 bases remained unmatched. The V gene's germline CDR1 is SEHNR and CDR2 FQNEAQ (reference sequence). The CDR3 has 14 residues. CDR3 amino acids: CASSPTGAEYGYTF. Here the CDR3 DNA reads TGTGCCAGCAGCCCCACAGGGGCTGAATATGGCTACACCTTC.

The J gene is TRBJ1-2, the V gene TRBV7-2; D is unclear. V was shortened by 5 bases and J by 5 bases, with 12 bases between the two germline ends. This CDR3 comprises 13 residues. The germline gives CDR1 SGHTA, CDR2 FQGNSA. CDR3 DNA: TGTGCCAGCAGCCACGATGAAGAGTATGGCTACACCTTC. It encodes CASSHDEEYGYTF.

The chain joins TRBV29-1 to TRBJ2-3; 8 positions agree with TRBD2. CDR1 is SQVTM, CDR2 ANQGSEA, per germline. The CDR3 covers 15 residues. The J segment lost 6 bases and the V segment lost 4 bases, leaving 12 bases of the junction unmatched. CDR3 nucleotide sequence: TGCAGCGTTGTGCAAGTAGCGGGGCCGACGGATACGCAGTATTTT. The encoded protein is CSVVQVAGPTDTQYF.

The rearrangement uses TRBV7-3 and TRBJ1-1; D is unclear. V was shortened by 5 bases and J by 1 base, with 14 bases between the two germline ends. There are 15 residues in the CDR3. Germline V gene sequence: CDR1 SGHTA, CDR2 FQGTGA. The CDR3 spells CASSLLILPNTEAFF. CDR3 bases: TGTGCCAGCAGCCTTCTTATCCTCCCGAACACTGAAGCTTTCTTT.

The table lists this clonotype with many counts. This chain uses TRBV4-1 with TRBJ1-3; D gene ambiguous. This CDR3 spans 16 amino acids. V lost 1 base and J 4 bases, leaving 14 bases between the germline ends. Germline lookup yields CDR1 MGHRA and CDR2 YSYEKL. The CDR3 here is CASSQVTGRAGNTIYF. CDR3 DNA sequence: TGCGCCAGCAGCCAAGTTACCGGACGCGCCGGAAACACCATATATTTT.

This clonotype was detected many times. The rearrangement uses TRBV6-2 or TRBV6-3 and TRBJ1-5; tentative D call: TRBD1 (5 bases). The germline V gene encodes CDR1 MNHEY and CDR2 SVGEGT. CDR3 length: 15 amino acids. The V end was cut by 8 bases, the J end by 3 bases, with 17 bases between. This CDR3 reads CASAALDSNNQPQHF. The CDR3 bases are TGTGCCAGCGCCGCCCTAGACAGTAACAATCAGCCCCAGCATTTT.

This clonotype has at least ten counts. Germline is not matched at one junction end, which may reflect a read error. The chain joins TRBV5-1 to TRBJ1-1; D might be TRBD1 (6 bases). Germline V lookup: CDR1 SGHRS, CDR2 YFSETQ. CDR3 length equals 14 residues. In DNA form, the CDR3 reads TGTGCCAGCAGTTTTGGACAGCTGAACACTGAAGCTTTCTTT. Its translation is CASSFGQLNTEAFF.

This clonotype has at least ten counts. The chain couples TRBV9 to TRBJ2-6; D perhaps matches TRBD1 (5 bases). Germline V gene data show CDR1 as SGDLS and CDR2 as YYNGEE. V lost 0 bases and J lost 0, with 10 bases in between. This CDR3 contains 17 residues. CDR3 residues: CASSVGQWGSGANVLTF. In nucleotides, the CDR3 is TGTGCCAGCAGCGTAGGACAGTGGGGCTCTGGGGCCAACGTCCTGACTTTC.

This clonotype came up many times. The chain combines TRBV11-2 with TRBJ1-3, with TRBD1 matching 9 bases. Germline V gene lookup returns CDR1 SGHAT and CDR2 FQNNGV. J gave up 4 bases and V 4 bases, and 5 bases lay outside the gene matches. The CDR3 has 15 residues. CDR3 nucleotides: TGTGCCAGCAGCTACACAGGGGGCACAGGAAACACCATATATTTT. Encoded protein: CASSYTGGTGNTIYF.

This clonotype was recorded at least ten times. The CDR3 loop is CASSRDSSNYGYTF. The CDR3 region has the DNA TGTGCCAGCAGCCGGGACAGCTCTAACTATGGCTACACCTTC. The chain has TRBV7-2 and TRBJ1-2, with TRBD1 matching over 7 bases. Losses at the gene ends were 5 bases for V and 0 bases for J; bases not matched to a gene: 3. Germline lookup yields CDR1 SGHTA and CDR2 FQGNSA. The CDR3 sequence is 14 residues long.

The sample holds many counts of this clonotype. V usage is TRBV2 and J usage is TRBJ1-1, with D possibly being TRBD1 (6 bases). V was pared by 6 bases and J by 3 bases, with 14 bases between. Germline lookup yields CDR1 SNHLY and CDR2 FYNNEI. CDR3 length equals 14 residues. CDR3: CASRRGDKDTEAFF. The CDR3 nucleotides read TGTGCCAGCAGGAGGGGGGATAAGGACACTGAAGCTTTCTTT.

The V gene is TRBV7-2, the J gene TRBJ2-5; a weak D match, TRBD1 (6 bases). The CDR3 runs 14 residues. Trimming pared 5 bases from V and 3 bases from J, leaving 13 bases between. The V gene's germline CDR1 is SGHTA and CDR2 FQGNSA. The CDR3: CASSPGQSKETQYF. DNA of the CDR3: TGTGCCAGCAGCCCCGGACAGAGCAAAGAGACCCAGTACTTC.

The rearrangement links TRBV20-1 to TRBJ2-7; D unresolved. The V and J ends lost 3 bases and 7 bases respectively, with 13 bases between them. The length of the CDR3 is 12 residues. The germline CDR1 and CDR2 sequences are DFQATT and SNEGSKA (reference sequence). The CDR3 spells CSARKVRREQYF. The CDR3 DNA follows: TGCAGTGCTAGGAAGGTGAGACGGGAGCAGTACTTC.

Ten or more counts support this clonotype. The chain carries TRBV10-3 and TRBJ1-1, with unresolved D. Trimming left V 4 bases short and J 8 bases short, with 8 bases between. The germline CDR1 and CDR2 sequences are ENHRY and SYGVKD. The CDR3 loop spans 11 amino acids. Here the CDR3 DNA reads TGTGCCATCAGTGCCGCTGGCGAAGCTTTCTTT. Translated: CAISAAGEAFF.

The chain recombines TRBV4-3 with TRBJ1-5; the D is unclear. With 0 bases removed from V and 7 bases from J, the gap between germline ends came to 16 bases. The CDR3 loop spans 16 amino acids. Germline CDR1 is LGHNA and CDR2 is YSLEER. The CDR3 region has the DNA TGCGCCAGCAGCCAAGAACTTGAGGGAGGCGGCCAGCCCCAGCATTTT. Protein product: CASSQELEGGGQPQHF.

This clonotype has at least ten counts. The CDR3 DNA follows: TGTGCCAGCATTTACGATCAGCCCCAGCATTTT. Translated: CASIYDQPQHF. The chain employs TRBV9 and TRBJ1-5; D remains unclear. V was shortened by 6 bases and J by 5 bases, with 6 bases between the two germline ends. The CDR3 totals 11 residues. CDR1 SGDLS and CDR2 YYNGEE come from the germline V gene.

This CDR3 reads CASSPRGAAWLNEQFF. CDR3 nucleotide sequence: TGTGCCAGCAGCCCCCGGGGGGCGGCCTGGCTCAATGAGCAGTTCTTC. The chain uses TRBV3-1 and TRBJ2-1; D is possibly TRBD2 (7 bases). Germline lookup yields CDR1 LGHDT and CDR2 YNNKEL (reference sequence). This CDR3 is 16 amino acids long. V was shortened by 4 bases and J by 6 bases, with 19 bases between the two germline ends.

This clonotype came up many times. V gene TRBV10-3 combines with J gene TRBJ2-3; TRBD2 might be the D (6 bases). Germline lookup yields CDR1 ENHRY and CDR2 SYGVKD. The CDR3 length is 18 residues. Between the trimmed V and J ends, which lost 2 bases and 0 bases, there was a span of 18 bases. The CDR3 reads CAISERQGRTISTDTQYF. CDR3 bases: TGTGCCATCAGTGAGAGGCAGGGTAGGACTATTAGCACAGATACGCAGTATTTT.

The genes are TRBV4-1 and TRBJ2-4; 8 bases are shared with TRBD2. Germline CDR1 and CDR2: MGHRA and YSYEKL. Losses at the gene ends were 2 bases for V and 4 bases for J; bases not matched to a gene: 7. This CDR3 contains 16 residues. The CDR3 reads CASSQQVGGGKNIQYF. Here the CDR3 DNA reads TGCGCCAGCAGCCAACAAGTAGGCGGGGGGAAAAACATTCAGTACTTC.

At least ten counts were recorded for this clonotype. The chain combines TRBV7-3 with TRBJ2-2; D unclear. Germline CDR1 and CDR2: SGHTA and FQGTGA. The CDR3 consists of 13 residues. The V gene lost 2 bases and the J gene lost 4 bases, with 5 bases spanning the gap. The CDR3 region has the DNA TGTGCCAGCAGCTTATGGGGCACCGGGGAGCTGTTTTTT. Its translation is CASSLWGTGELFF.

V is TRBV20-1 and J is TRBJ1-5; 8 bases match TRBD1. CDR3 size: 16 residues. V gave up 1 base and J gave up 2 bases; unmatched junction bases: 7. The V gene's germline CDR1 is DFQATT and CDR2 SNEGSKA (reference sequence). The CDR3 loop is CSARGEDRGRNQPQHF. CDR3 DNA sequence: TGCAGTGCTAGAGGGGAAGACAGGGGCCGCAATCAGCCCCAGCATTTT.

In its sample, this clonotype was seen a few times. The rearrangement uses TRBV4-1 and TRBJ1-2; maybe TRBD1 (6 bases). The CDR3 spans 13 residues. CDR1 MGHRA and CDR2 YSYEKL come from the germline V gene. V lost 3 bases to trimming and J lost 8 bases, with 13 bases between them. CDR3 bases: TGCGCCAGCAGCCACGGACCAGGGGTGGGCTACACCTTC. Protein: CASSHGPGVGYTF.

The sample holds many counts of this clonotype. The rearrangement uses TRBV20-1 and TRBJ1-4, with D perhaps TRBD1 (5 bases). Deletions cut 4 bases from V and 2 bases from J, with 11 bases between. Germline CDR1 DFQATT, CDR2 SNEGSKA (reference sequence). CDR3 size: 14 residues. The CDR3: CSANYRPTNEKLFF. CDR3 in DNA: TGCAGTGCTAACTACAGGCCTACTAATGAAAAACTGTTTTTT.

This clonotype was recorded many times. The V call is TRBV7-6, the J call TRBJ1-1; the D gene is possibly TRBD1 (5 bases). From germline, CDR1 is SGHVS and CDR2 FNYEAQ. Trimming took off 1 base at V and 6 bases at J, with 9 bases between the two ends. This CDR3 contains 13 residues. DNA of the CDR3: TGTGCCAGCAGCTTAGAATGGGGGTCTGAAGCTTTCTTT. Protein: CASSLEWGSEAFF.

This clonotype was seen ten or more times. V usage is TRBV3-1 and J usage is TRBJ2-7, with D perhaps TRBD1 (6 bases). Per germline, CDR1 LGHDT and CDR2 YNNKEL (reference sequence). V was clipped by 10 bases and J by 3 bases, with 16 bases between them. The CDR3 totals 13 residues. DNA for the CDR3: TGTGCCACCGGAAGGACAGCCAGCTACGAGCAGTACTTC. As protein: CATGRTASYEQYF.

This clonotype has just a few counts. This chain uses TRBV27 with TRBJ1-1; 10 bases match TRBD1. V lost 4 bases to trimming and J lost 5 bases; unmatched junction nucleotides: 13. Germline V CDR1 and CDR2: MNHEY, SMNVEV (reference sequence). The CDR3 sequence is 17 residues long. CDR3 protein: CASSYTGTGVLGTEAFF. The CDR3 DNA sequence: TGTGCCAGCAGTTATACCGGGACAGGGGTCTTAGGAACTGAAGCTTTCTTT.